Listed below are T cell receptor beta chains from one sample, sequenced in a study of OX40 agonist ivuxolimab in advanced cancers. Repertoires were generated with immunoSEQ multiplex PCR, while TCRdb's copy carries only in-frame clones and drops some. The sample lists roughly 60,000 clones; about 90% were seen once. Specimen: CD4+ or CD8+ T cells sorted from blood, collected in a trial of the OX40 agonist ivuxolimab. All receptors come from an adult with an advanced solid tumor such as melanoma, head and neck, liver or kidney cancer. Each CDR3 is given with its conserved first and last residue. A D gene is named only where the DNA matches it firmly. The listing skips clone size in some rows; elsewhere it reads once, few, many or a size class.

cdr3_nt: TGCGCCAGCAGTGGGTTGGCTAGTCGGTCGACAGATACGCAGTATTTT; cdr3_aa: CASSGLASRSTDTQYF; j_call: TRBJ2-3; d_call: NA; v_call: TRBV10-2; clone_size: NA
cdr3_nt: TGTGCCAGCACCAGGACAGGCCGACAAGAGACCCAGTACTTC; cdr3_aa: CASTRTGRQETQYF; j_call: TRBJ2-5; d_call: TRBD1; v_call: TRBV7-8; clone_size: NA
cdr3_nt: TGTGCCAGCAGCTTGGCGCTCTCAAACACTGAAGCTTTCTTT; cdr3_aa: CASSLALSNTEAFF; j_call: TRBJ1-1; d_call: NA; v_call: TRBV5-4; clone_size: NA
cdr3_nt: TGTGCCAGCAGTTTCGGAGGATCCGCCTCCGGGGCCAACGTCCTGACTTTC; cdr3_aa: CASSFGGSASGANVLTF; j_call: TRBJ2-6; d_call: NA; v_call: TRBV28; clone_size: NA
cdr3_nt: TGCAGTGCTTCAGAGGAGGTGCAGTACTTC; cdr3_aa: CSASEEVQYF; j_call: TRBJ2-7; d_call: NA; v_call: TRBV20-1; clone_size: NA
cdr3_nt: TGTGCCAGCAGCTTGGTTGGGACAGGCTACAATGAGCAGTTCTTC; cdr3_aa: CASSLVGTGYNEQFF; j_call: TRBJ2-1; d_call: TRBD1; v_call: TRBV5-5; clone_size: once
cdr3_nt: TGTGCCAGCAGCCTCACCGGGACTCCCAAAGGCGCCGGGGAGCTGTTTTTT; cdr3_aa: CASSLTGTPKGAGELFF; j_call: TRBJ2-2; d_call: NA; v_call: TRBV9; clone_size: few
cdr3_nt: TGTGCCAGCACCCTAGGGGGAACCTACGAGCAGTACTTC; cdr3_aa: CASTLGGTYEQYF; j_call: TRBJ2-7; d_call: NA; v_call: TRBV7-2; clone_size: few
cdr3_nt: TGTGCCAGCAGTTTGTCCGTTAATGAAAAACTGTTTTTT; cdr3_aa: CASSLSVNEKLFF; j_call: TRBJ1-4; d_call: NA; v_call: TRBV6-6; clone_size: NA
cdr3_nt: TGCGCCAGCAGCTTGGCCGGGTGGTTAGAGGGTTCACCCCTCCACTTT; cdr3_aa: CASSLAGWLEGSPLHF; j_call: TRBJ1-6; d_call: NA; v_call: TRBV5-1; clone_size: NA
cdr3_nt: TGTGCCAGCAGTGAAGGGAGTAGCGGGAAAACCGGGGAGCTGTTTTTT; cdr3_aa: CASSEGSSGKTGELFF; j_call: TRBJ2-2; d_call: TRBD2; v_call: TRBV25-1; clone_size: NA
cdr3_nt: TGTGCCTGGAGTGAGGGAGGGGCAGATACGCAGTATTTT; cdr3_aa: CAWSEGGADTQYF; j_call: TRBJ2-3; d_call: TRBD2; v_call: TRBV30; clone_size: few
cdr3_nt: TGTGCCCAGGGAGAGGATACGCAGTATTTT; cdr3_aa: CAQGEDTQYF; j_call: TRBJ2-3; d_call: NA; v_call: TRBV30; clone_size: once
cdr3_nt: TGTGCCAGCTCACCCACTGTTACAGGGTTCGGAAACACCATATATTTT; cdr3_aa: CASSPTVTGFGNTIYF; j_call: TRBJ1-3; d_call: NA; v_call: TRBV18; clone_size: NA
cdr3_nt: TGTGCCAGCAGCTTAGGAGTCCGGACAGTGGGTGAGCAGTTCTTC; cdr3_aa: CASSLGVRTVGEQFF; j_call: TRBJ2-1; d_call: NA; v_call: TRBV11-2; clone_size: NA
cdr3_nt: TGTGCCAGTAGTATACCGGGACTAGCGGGAGTGGTGAGAGATACGCAGTATTTT; cdr3_aa: CASSIPGLAGVVRDTQYF; j_call: TRBJ2-3; d_call: TRBD2; v_call: TRBV19; clone_size: NA
cdr3_nt: TGTGCCAGCAGCCCTGACAGCACCTACGAGCAGTACTTC; cdr3_aa: CASSPDSTYEQYF; j_call: TRBJ2-7; d_call: NA; v_call: TRBV11-2; clone_size: NA
cdr3_nt: TGTGCCAGCAGCGAGACAGGGGGCTACGAGCAGTACTTC; cdr3_aa: CASSETGGYEQYF; j_call: TRBJ2-7; d_call: NA; v_call: TRBV21-1; clone_size: NA
cdr3_nt: TGTGCCAGCAGAGGCAGTCAAGAGACCCAGTACTTC; cdr3_aa: CASRGSQETQYF; j_call: TRBJ2-5; d_call: NA; v_call: TRBV28; clone_size: NA
cdr3_nt: TGTGCCAGTAGTTTGACAGGTAGTGGGGCCCAGCATTTT; cdr3_aa: CASSLTGSGAQHF; j_call: TRBJ1-5; d_call: NA; v_call: TRBV19; clone_size: NA
cdr3_nt: TGTGCCAGCAGCTTAGGGACACGGAACACTGAAGCTTTCTTT; cdr3_aa: CASSLGTRNTEAFF; j_call: TRBJ1-1; d_call: NA; v_call: TRBV7-2; clone_size: few
cdr3_nt: TGTGCCAGCAGCCCCGGGGGTGCGGGAGGAACAGATACGCAGTATTTT; cdr3_aa: CASSPGGAGGTDTQYF; j_call: TRBJ2-3; d_call: TRBD2; v_call: TRBV28; clone_size: once
cdr3_nt: TGTGCCAGCAGCTTATTGCCAGGCTTGGGCGAGCAGTACTTC; cdr3_aa: CASSLLPGLGEQYF; j_call: TRBJ2-7; d_call: NA; v_call: TRBV7-2; clone_size: NA
cdr3_nt: TGCGCCAGCAGCCAAATAGCGGGAGCAAACACCGGGGAGCTGTTTTTT; cdr3_aa: CASSQIAGANTGELFF; j_call: TRBJ2-2; d_call: TRBD2; v_call: TRBV5-1; clone_size: NA
cdr3_nt: TGCAGCGTTGAAGACGTACTAGCGGGAGGGAATGAGCAGTTCTTC; cdr3_aa: CSVEDVLAGGNEQFF; j_call: TRBJ2-1; d_call: TRBD2; v_call: TRBV29-1; clone_size: NA
cdr3_nt: TGTGCCAGCAGCCCCGGGGGGAACTATGGCTACACCTTC; cdr3_aa: CASSPGGNYGYTF; j_call: TRBJ1-2; d_call: NA; v_call: TRBV28; clone_size: NA
cdr3_nt: TGTGCCAGCAGCTTAAGAGGCGATCCCTACAATGAGCAGTTCTTC; cdr3_aa: CASSLRGDPYNEQFF; j_call: TRBJ2-1; d_call: NA; v_call: TRBV7-9; clone_size: NA
cdr3_nt: TGTGCTAGTGCCGTCAGCGGGAGTGGTAATGAGCAGTTCTTC; cdr3_aa: CASAVSGSGNEQFF; j_call: TRBJ2-1; d_call: TRBD2; v_call: TRBV12-5; clone_size: NA
cdr3_nt: TGTGCCAGCAGCTTGAGGGCAACTCTTTACGGAGAGCAGTTCTTC; cdr3_aa: CASSLRATLYGEQFF; j_call: TRBJ2-1; d_call: NA; v_call: TRBV7-2; clone_size: NA
cdr3_nt: TGTGCCAGCGGGAATGGGGACAAGAACATTCAGTACTTC; cdr3_aa: CASGNGDKNIQYF; j_call: TRBJ2-4; d_call: NA; v_call: TRBV27; clone_size: NA